The rows below give T cell receptor beta chains drawn from one sample of a study of a mutant IDH1 vaccine in newly diagnosed glioma. Some clones are missing from TCRdb's copy, which holds only in-frame ones; the method was immunoSEQ multiplex PCR. Of 10,000 to 15,000 clones detected, around 78% appear once; the ten largest clones hold around 4%. Antigen specificity for these receptors is unknown. This sample comprised PBMCs, obtained from a glioma patient whose treatment included an IDH1 peptide vaccine. Receptors were obtained from a woman aged 35 to 49 with glioma. Both conserved end residues are part of each CDR3. The D gene is left open where the match is weak. The size of a clone is reported for some rows only, either as once, few or many, or as a class for expanded clones.

v_gene	abundance	j_gene	d_gene	CDR3aa	CDR3nt
TRBV10-3	.	TRBJ2-7	TRBD2	CAISRGTSGSYEQYF	TGTGCCATCAGTCGAGGGACTAGCGGATCCTACGAGCAGTACTTC
TRBV29-1	.	TRBJ2-2	.	CSARTNGELFF	TGCAGCGCTCGGACTAACGGGGAGCTGTTTTTT
TRBV4-1	.	TRBJ1-2	.	CASSQTLVDYYGYTF	TGCGCCAGCAGCCAGACACTCGTTGACTACTATGGCTACACCTTC
TRBV7-2	.	TRBJ1-2	.	CASSLGGLDGYTF	TGTGCCAGCAGCTTGGGAGGACTCGATGGCTACACCTTC
TRBV29-1	.	TRBJ1-2	.	CSVEFEGQAGYTF	TGCAGCGTTGAATTCGAGGGGCAAGCTGGCTACACCTTC
TRBV11-2	.	TRBJ2-1	.	CASSLASRAHNEQFF	TGTGCCAGCAGCTTAGCATCCAGGGCCCACAATGAGCAGTTCTTC
TRBV7-8	.	TRBJ2-1	TRBD1	CASSSGTERILYNEQFF	TGTGCCAGCAGCTCTGGGACAGAGCGGATTCTTTACAATGAGCAGTTCTTC
TRBV7-2	.	TRBJ2-1	TRBD2	CASSQAGTTYNEQFF	TGTGCCAGCAGTCAAGCGGGGACGACCTACAATGAGCAGTTCTTC
TRBV19	.	TRBJ2-1	TRBD2	CASSSGSSGGANEQFF	TGTGCCAGTAGTTCGGGAAGTAGCGGGGGGGCCAATGAGCAGTTCTTC
TRBV15	.	TRBJ1-5	.	CATSRDLDQPQHF	TGTGCCACCAGCAGAGATCTCGATCAGCCCCAGCATTTT
TRBV27	.	TRBJ2-3	.	CASSPRPSTDTQYF	TGTGCCAGCTCCCCCCGCCCTAGCACAGATACGCAGTATTTT
TRBV6-5	once	TRBJ2-3	TRBD2	CASRTGGTDTQYF	TGTGCCAGCAGGACGGGGGGGACAGATACGCAGTATTTT
TRBV28	.	TRBJ1-5	.	CAWGHREFQPQHF	TGTGCCTGGGGGCATAGAGAATTTCAGCCCCAGCATTTT
TRBV7-9	.	TRBJ2-3	TRBD2	CASSLGPGGYTDTQYF	TGTGCCAGCAGCTTAGGGCCCGGGGGGTACACAGATACGCAGTATTTT
TRBV4-1	.	TRBJ2-3	.	CASSHPFASTDTQYF	TGCGCCAGCAGCCACCCTTTCGCTAGCACAGATACGCAGTATTTT
TRBV18	.	TRBJ2-7	TRBD2	CASSPRAGGSGEQYF	TGTGCCAGCTCACCAAGGGCGGGGGGTTCAGGCGAGCAGTACTTC
TRBV6-4	.	TRBJ2-5	.	CAPTLGGETQYF	TGTGCCCCCACCCTGGGGGGAGAGACCCAGTACTTC
TRBV29-1	.	TRBJ2-1	.	CSVVVDNEQFF	TGCAGCGTTGTGGTAGACAATGAGCAGTTCTTC
TRBV5-1	.	TRBJ1-1	.	CASRDGTEAFF	TGCGCCAGCAGAGACGGCACTGAAGCTTTCTTT
TRBV4-2	.	TRBJ2-3	.	CASSQEFTDTQYF	TGTGCCAGCAGCCAAGAATTCACAGATACGCAGTATTTT
TRBV28	.	TRBJ2-1	.	CASGLFDNEQFF	TGTGCCAGCGGACTATTCGACAATGAGCAGTTCTTC
TRBV7-9	.	TRBJ2-7	.	CASSFYSGEQYF	TGTGCCAGCAGCTTTTATTCAGGCGAGCAGTACTTC
TRBV2	.	TRBJ2-1	.	CASSEVEGNEQFF	TGTGCCAGCAGTGAAGTCGAGGGAAATGAGCAGTTCTTC
TRBV29-1	.	TRBJ1-1	.	CSVVGVGTEAFF	TGCAGCGTAGTCGGGGTGGGCACTGAAGCTTTCTTT
TRBV4-3	.	TRBJ1-2	TRBD1	CASSQERTGGIYGYTF	TGCGCCAGCAGCCAAGAAAGGACAGGGGGCATCTATGGCTACACCTTC
TRBV6-5	few	TRBJ1-1	TRBD1	CASTRQGITEAFF	TGTGCCAGCACCCGACAGGGGATCACTGAAGCTTTCTTT
TRBV2	.	TRBJ2-2	.	CASSEISGGELFF	TGTGCCAGCAGTGAAATAAGTGGGGGGGAGCTGTTTTTT
TRBV2	few	TRBJ2-2	.	CASGTPLTGELFF	TGTGCCAGCGGGACACCACTTACCGGGGAGCTGTTTTTT
TRBV27	.	TRBJ2-7	.	CASSSAGEQYF	TGTGCCAGCAGTTCGGCGGGCGAGCAGTACTTC
TRBV5-6	.	TRBJ1-6	.	CASSPNPRSSYNSPLHF	TGTGCCAGCAGCCCGAACCCCAGGAGCTCCTATAATTCACCCCTCCACTTT
TRBV7-2	.	TRBJ1-2	.	CASSLAVSGVGYTF	TGTGCCAGCAGCTTAGCGGTTTCAGGGGTCGGCTACACCTTC
TRBV5-1	.	TRBJ2-5	TRBD1	CASSGRGGRVQETQYF	TGCGCCAGCAGCGGGAGAGGGGGCAGAGTTCAAGAGACCCAGTACTTC
TRBV18	.	TRBJ2-2	.	CASSPPTSRATGELFF	TGTGCCAGCTCACCACCTACTAGCCGGGCAACCGGGGAGCTGTTTTTT
TRBV7-9	.	TRBJ1-5	.	CASSLGSQPQHF	TGTGCCAGCAGCTTAGGAAGTCAGCCCCAGCATTTT
TRBV2	.	TRBJ2-1	.	CASTPRALSYNEQFF	TGTGCCAGCACCCCTAGGGCCCTGTCCTACAATGAGCAGTTCTTC
TRBV6-4	.	TRBJ2-3	TRBD2	CASSEGSGGAKDTQYF	TGTGCCAGCAGTGAGGGCAGCGGGGGGGCCAAAGATACGCAGTATTTT
TRBV4-1	.	TRBJ2-5	.	CASSPSPLETQYF	TGCGCCAGCAGCCCCTCCCCTCTAGAGACCCAGTACTTC
TRBV2	.	TRBJ2-2	.	CATSWDGGGELFF	TGTGCCACCTCCTGGGACGGCGGCGGGGAGCTGTTTTTT
TRBV9	.	TRBJ2-3	.	CASRSSGDTQYF	TGTGCCAGCAGGTCCAGTGGCGATACGCAGTATTTT
TRBV5-5	.	TRBJ1-5	.	CASSLAASGDRNQPQHF	TGTGCCAGCAGCTTGGCTGCATCCGGGGATCGCAATCAGCCCCAGCATTTT
TRBV4-2	.	TRBJ2-2	.	CASSPGHQNTGELFF	TGTGCCAGCAGCCCGGGACACCAGAACACCGGGGAGCTGTTTTTT
TRBV7-9	.	TRBJ2-2	TRBD2	CASADSGFLTGELFF	TGTGCCAGCGCGGATAGCGGGTTTTTGACCGGGGAGCTGTTTTTT
TRBV7-8	.	TRBJ1-2	.	CASSLEGTGTYGYTF	TGTGCCAGCAGCTTAGAAGGGACCGGGACCTATGGCTACACCTTC
TRBV5-6	few	TRBJ1-6	.	CASSFLTEIPHF	TGTGCCAGCAGCTTCCTGACCGAGATCCCCCACTTT
TRBV4-1	.	TRBJ2-7	.	CASSQALNVYEQYF	TGCGCCAGCAGCCAGGCCCTAAACGTCTACGAGCAGTACTTC
TRBV5-1	.	TRBJ2-1	TRBD1	CASSLTGASSYNEQFF	TGCGCCAGCAGCTTGACAGGGGCCAGCTCCTACAATGAGCAGTTCTTC
TRBV28	once	TRBJ1-5	TRBD1	CASRGQGAIQPQHF	TGTGCCAGCAGGGGACAGGGGGCGATTCAGCCCCAGCATTTT
TRBV28	.	TRBJ1-3	.	CASSLWSYKGNTIYF	TGTGCCAGCAGTTTATGGTCCTACAAGGGAAACACCATATATTTT